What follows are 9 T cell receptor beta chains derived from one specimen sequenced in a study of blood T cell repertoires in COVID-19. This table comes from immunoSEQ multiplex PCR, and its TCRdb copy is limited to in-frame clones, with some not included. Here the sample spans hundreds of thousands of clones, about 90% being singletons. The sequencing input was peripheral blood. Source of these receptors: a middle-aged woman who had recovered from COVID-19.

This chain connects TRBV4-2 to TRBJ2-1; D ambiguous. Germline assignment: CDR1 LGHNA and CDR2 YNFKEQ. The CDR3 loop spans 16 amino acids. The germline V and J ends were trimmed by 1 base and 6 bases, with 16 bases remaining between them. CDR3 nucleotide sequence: TGTGCCAGCAGCCAAGTTTCCTCACTTATTCCCAATGAGCAGTTCTTC. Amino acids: CASSQVSSLIPNEQFF.

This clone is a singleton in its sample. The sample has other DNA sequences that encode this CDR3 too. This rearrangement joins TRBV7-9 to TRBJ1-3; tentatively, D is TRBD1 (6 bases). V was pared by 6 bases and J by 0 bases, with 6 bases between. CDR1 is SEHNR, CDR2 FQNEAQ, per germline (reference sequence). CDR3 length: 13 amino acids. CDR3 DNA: TGTGCCAGCAGGGACAGCTCTGGAAACACCATATATTTT. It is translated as CASRDSSGNTIYF.

The CDR3 region has the DNA TGTGCCTGGAGTCGCCGGGACTTCGTCACCGGGGAGCTGTTTTTT. Translating gives CAWSRRDFVTGELFF. V gene TRBV30 combines with J gene TRBJ2-2; TRBD2 might be the D (6 bases). This CDR3 has 15 amino acids. The V gene's germline CDR1 is GTSNPN and CDR2 SVGIG (reference sequence). V was shortened by 2 bases and J by 4 bases, with 14 bases between the two germline ends.

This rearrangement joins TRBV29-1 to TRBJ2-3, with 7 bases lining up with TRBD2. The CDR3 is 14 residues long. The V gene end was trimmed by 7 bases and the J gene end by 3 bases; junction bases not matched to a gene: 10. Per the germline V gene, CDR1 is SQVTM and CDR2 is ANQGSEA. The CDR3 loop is CSGGTPRGTDTQYF. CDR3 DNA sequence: TGCAGCGGCGGGACTCCGCGGGGGACAGATACGCAGTATTTT.

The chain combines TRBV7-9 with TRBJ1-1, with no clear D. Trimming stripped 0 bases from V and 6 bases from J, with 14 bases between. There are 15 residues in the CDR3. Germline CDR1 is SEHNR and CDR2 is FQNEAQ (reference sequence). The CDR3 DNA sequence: TGTGCCAGCAGCTTAGCGAGGGTAATAATAGCTGAAGCTTTCTTT. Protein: CASSLARVIIAEAFF.

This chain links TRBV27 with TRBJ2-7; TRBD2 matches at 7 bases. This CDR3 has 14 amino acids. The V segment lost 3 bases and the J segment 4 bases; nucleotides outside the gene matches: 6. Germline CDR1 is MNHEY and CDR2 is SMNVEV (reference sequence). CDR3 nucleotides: TGTGCCAGCAGTTTCTCCCCGGGGGGATACGAGCAGTACTTC. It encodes CASSFSPGGYEQYF.

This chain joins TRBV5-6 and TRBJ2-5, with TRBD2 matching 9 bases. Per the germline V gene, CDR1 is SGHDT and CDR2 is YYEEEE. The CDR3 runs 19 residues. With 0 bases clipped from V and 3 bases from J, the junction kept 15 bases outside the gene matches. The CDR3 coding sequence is TGTGCCAGCAGCTTGGGTCGACTAGCGGTGTATAAACTCGAAGAGACCCAGTACTTC. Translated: CASSLGRLAVYKLEETQYF.

The CDR3 region is CASSQLRGASYGYTF. In nucleotides, the CDR3 is TGTGCCAGCAGCCAACTAAGGGGCGCCTCCTATGGCTACACCTTC. The chain carries TRBV14 and TRBJ1-2; possible D gene TRBD1, 5 bases. Trimming took off 2 bases at V and 4 bases at J, with 14 bases between the two ends. CDR3 length: 15 residues. Per the germline V gene, CDR1 is SGHDN and CDR2 is FVKESK.

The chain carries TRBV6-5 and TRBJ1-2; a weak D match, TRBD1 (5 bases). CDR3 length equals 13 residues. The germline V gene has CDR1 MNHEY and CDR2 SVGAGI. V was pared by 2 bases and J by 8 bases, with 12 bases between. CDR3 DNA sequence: TGTGCCAGCAGTTACCAGGGAGCGGGCGGCTACACCTTC. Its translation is CASSYQGAGGYTF.